Following are 20 T cell receptor beta chains from one sample sequenced in a study of monozygotic twins with cystic fibrosis (dated by TCRdb to about 2021). The library came from the immunoSEQ multiplex PCR assay. The table was pulled from immuneACCESS by TCRdb, which kept in-frame rearrangements only. Such tables lose some clones; where checked, under half of the loss comes from unresolved V genes, and the rest has no known cause. The sample has tens of thousands of clones on record, approximately 80% of them singletons. Roughly 1.7% of the sample lies in the top ten. The sample taken for sequencing was blood. All receptors come from a girl aged 2-9 years with cystic fibrosis.

V and J are TRBV2 and TRBJ2-5; 8 bases match TRBD1. This CDR3 is 14 amino acids long. V gave up 5 bases and J gave up 1 base; unmatched junction bases: 3. Germline-derived CDR1 and CDR2 are SNHLY and FYNNEI. Here the CDR3 DNA reads TGTGCCAGCAGTAAGGACAGGGCCCAAGAGACCCAGTACTTC. This gives the protein CASSKDRAQETQYF.

This chain links TRBV7-2 with TRBJ1-2; 7 positions match TRBD1. The trim removed 1 base at V and 4 bases at J, leaving 3 bases unmatched. This CDR3 comprises 14 residues. Per the germline V gene, CDR1 is SGHTA and CDR2 is FQGNSA. CDR3 loop: CASSLGQGIYGYTF. The CDR3 DNA is TGTGCCAGCAGCTTAGGACAGGGAATCTATGGCTACACCTTC.

This sequence joins TRBV27 and TRBJ1-2, with D uncertain. The CDR3 totals 13 residues. The V gene lost 2 bases and the J gene lost 4 bases, with 8 bases spanning the gap. Germline CDR1 MNHEY, CDR2 SMNVEV (reference sequence). The DNA for the CDR3 is TGTGCCAGCAGTTTAGCCGGGTCCTATGGCTACACCTTC. Amino acids: CASSLAGSYGYTF.

This sequence joins TRBV21-1 and TRBJ2-5; no DNA check was done on the table's D call, TRBD1. TRBV21-1 is a recognized pseudogene. The CDR3 is made up of 15 amino acids. CDR3 DNA sequence: TGTGCCAGCAGCAAAGCGCTCCAGGCCCAAGAGACCCAGTACTTC. It codes for CASSKALQAQETQYF.

J is TRBJ2-7 and V is TRBV6-1, with 11 bases matching TRBD2. CDR3 length: 14 amino acids. CDR1 and CDR2 (germline): MNHNS, SASEGT. Germline trimming cut 0 bases from V and 6 bases from J; bases unmatched to any gene: 1. Written as DNA, the CDR3 is TGTGCCAGCAGTGAAGCTAGCGGGGGGGCCGAGCAGTACTTC. Amino acids: CASSEASGGAEQYF.

V and J are TRBV7-9 and TRBJ2-7; D is unclear. This CDR3 is 13 amino acids long. Looked up from germline, CDR1 is SEHNR and CDR2 is FQNEAQ (reference sequence). The V end lost 5 bases, the J end lost 2 bases, and 10 bases lay between the germline ends. CDR3 sequence (DNA): TGTGCCAGCAGCCCGGGTAGGACCTACGAGCAGTACTTC. It translates to CASSPGRTYEQYF.

This clone was picked up a small number of times. The V gene is TRBV6-1, the J gene TRBJ2-6, with a possible D match to TRBD1 (5 bases). V lost 5 bases, J lost 0 bases, and 8 bases lay in between. Looked up from germline, CDR1 is MNHNS and CDR2 is SASEGT. CDR3 length: 15 residues. In nucleotides, the CDR3 is TGTGCCAGCAGTATGCAGGGCTCTGGGGCCAACGTCCTGACTTTC. It is translated as CASSMQGSGANVLTF.

J is TRBJ1-5 and V is TRBV7-2; D gene ambiguous. The CDR3 spans 15 residues. Germline lookup yields CDR1 SGHTA and CDR2 FQGNSA. V was trimmed by 1 base and J by 1 base, leaving 8 bases between them. The DNA for the CDR3 is TGTGCCAGCAGCTTAGAGGCAGGAAGCAATCAGCCCCAGCATTTT. Protein sequence: CASSLEAGSNQPQHF.

This rearrangement joins TRBV6-5 to TRBJ2-7; 7 positions agree with TRBD1. This CDR3 is 15 amino acids long. Trimming cost V 2 bases and J 3 bases; bases outside gene matches: 7. The germline CDR1 and CDR2 sequences are MNHEY and SVGAGI. This CDR3 is CASSYPGQNIYEQYF. The CDR3, as DNA: TGTGCCAGCAGTTACCCGGGACAGAATATCTACGAGCAGTACTTC.

The CDR3 DNA follows: TGTGCCAGCAGTGAGGTGTGGGCAGCGAATTCCGAGCAGTACTTC. It translates to CASSEVWAANSEQYF. The V call is TRBV25-1, the J call TRBJ2-7; D not certain. Germline-derived CDR1 and CDR2 are MGHDK and SYGVNS. The CDR3 consists of 15 residues. V lost 3 bases, J lost 6 bases, and 18 bases lay in between.

This chain connects TRBV7-2 to TRBJ1-1, with a weak D call TRBD1 (5 bases). The CDR3 runs to 13 residues. The germline gives CDR1 SGHTA, CDR2 FQGNSA. Trimming stripped 5 bases from V and 5 bases from J, with 12 bases between. This chain's CDR3 is CASSPHRGTEAFF. As DNA, the CDR3 is TGTGCCAGCAGCCCCCATCGGGGGACTGAAGCTTTCTTT.

The V call is TRBV30, the J call TRBJ2-5; 8 positions match TRBD2. This CDR3 region has 17 residues. Per germline, CDR1 GTSNPN and CDR2 SVGIG (reference sequence). Trimming at V came to 3 bases and at J to 1 base, leaving 13 bases not matched to a gene. CDR3 nucleotide sequence: TGTGCCTGGAGACAGATGGCAAGCGGGGGATTCCAAGAGACCCAGTACTTC. It yields the protein CAWRQMASGGFQETQYF. The complete variable domain, with remaining parts taken from reference TRBV30 and TRBJ2-5, reads SQTIHQWPATLVQPVGSPLSLECTVEGTSNPNLYWYRQAAGRGLQLLFYSVGIGQISSEVPQNLSASRPQDRQFILSSKKLLLSDSGFYLCAWRQMASGGFQETQYFGPGTRLLVL.

The chain has TRBV14 and TRBJ2-7; possibly TRBD1 for D (5 bases). Germline V gene data show CDR1 as SGHDN and CDR2 as FVKESK. Trimming removed 5 bases from V and 1 base from J, with 12 bases in between. CDR3 length: 14 residues. The CDR3 DNA sequence: TGTGCCAGCAGCTTCGGGCAGGGATCCTACGAGCAGTACTTC. Translation gives CASSFGQGSYEQYF.

This chain joins TRBV30 and TRBJ1-4; no definite D call. V was pared by 3 bases and J by 5 bases, with 13 bases between. CDR1 and CDR2 (germline): GTSNPN, SVGIG (reference sequence). This CDR3 comprises 14 residues. The CDR3 protein is CAWRARASNEKLFF. CDR3 nucleotides: TGTGCCTGGAGGGCTCGAGCGTCCAATGAAAAACTGTTTTTT.

The J gene is TRBJ1-1, the V gene TRBV4-3; D may be TRBD1 (5 bases). Germline values: CDR1 LGHNA, CDR2 YSLEER. Trimming removed 0 bases from V and 0 bases from J, with 17 bases in between. This CDR3 region has 18 residues. CDR3 sequence (DNA): TGCGCCAGCAGCCAAGATATGGGGCACAGCCTTATGAACACTGAAGCTTTCTTT. Amino acids: CASSQDMGHSLMNTEAFF.

This clone appeared a single time. The chain recombines TRBV2 with TRBJ1-5, with D possibly TRBD1 on 6 matching bases. Germline values: CDR1 SNHLY, CDR2 FYNNEI. The CDR3 consists of 18 residues. The V and J ends lost 1 base and 7 bases respectively, with 23 bases between them. The CDR3 reads CASSEVRPNRVNRQPQHF. The CDR3 coding sequence is TGTGCCAGCAGTGAAGTCAGGCCGAACAGGGTAAATAGGCAGCCCCAGCATTTT.

The chain employs TRBV5-1 and TRBJ1-1, with D maybe TRBD1 (5 bases). V was cut by 0 bases and J by 1 base, with 10 bases left in between. This CDR3 has 15 amino acids. Looked up from germline, CDR1 is SGHRS and CDR2 is YFSETQ. As DNA, the CDR3 is TGCGCCAGCAGCTTGGCGACAGTAACGAACACTGAAGCTTTCTTT. Translation gives CASSLATVTNTEAFF.

The J gene is TRBJ1-2, the V gene TRBV5-4, with 7 positions matching TRBD1. The CDR3 has 15 residues. The J segment lost 1 base and the V segment lost 2 bases, leaving 5 bases of the junction unmatched. CDR1 is SGHNT, CDR2 YYREEE, per germline (reference sequence). CDR3 bases: TGTGCCAGCAGCTTACAGGGGAGGGGTAACTATGGCTACACCTTC. This sequence encodes CASSLQGRGNYGYTF.

V gene TRBV11-3 combines with J gene TRBJ1-1; D is unclear. The CDR3 sequence is 13 residues long. Germline V gene data show CDR1 as SGHNT and CDR2 as YENEEA. Trimming cost V 5 bases and J 4 bases, with 11 bases left between them. The CDR3 sequence: CASSPRWGTEAFF. The CDR3 coding sequence is TGTGCCAGCAGCCCCCGTTGGGGCACTGAAGCTTTCTTT. The full variable domain, in which reference TRBV11-3 and TRBJ1-1 provide the parts outside the CDR3, is EAGVVQSPRYKIIEKKQPVAFWCNPISGHNTLYWYLQNLGQGPELLIRYENEEAVDDSQLPKDRFSAERLKGVDSTLKIQPAELGDSAVYLCASSPRWGTEAFFGQGTRLTVV.

V gene TRBV4-2 combines with J gene TRBJ2-7; D might be TRBD2 (6 bases). The ends were cut back, 0 bases at V and 6 bases at J, with 18 bases in the middle. Per germline, CDR1 LGHNA and CDR2 YNFKEQ. The CDR3 contains 16 residues. CDR3 nucleotide sequence: TGTGCCAGCAGCCAAGATCTCGTTGCAGCCGGGAGCGAGCAGTACTTC. Translating gives CASSQDLVAAGSEQYF.